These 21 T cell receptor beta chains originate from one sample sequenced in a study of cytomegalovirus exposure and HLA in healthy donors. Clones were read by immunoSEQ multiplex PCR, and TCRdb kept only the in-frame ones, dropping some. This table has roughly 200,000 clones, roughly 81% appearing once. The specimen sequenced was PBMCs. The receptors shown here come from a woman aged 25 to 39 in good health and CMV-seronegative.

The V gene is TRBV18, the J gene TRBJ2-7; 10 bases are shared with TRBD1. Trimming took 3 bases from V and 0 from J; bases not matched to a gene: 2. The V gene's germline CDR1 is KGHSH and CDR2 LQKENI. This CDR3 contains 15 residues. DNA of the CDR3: TGTGCCAGCTCACCGGGACAGGGGCCCTCCTACGAGCAGTACTTC. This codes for CASSPGQGPSYEQYF.

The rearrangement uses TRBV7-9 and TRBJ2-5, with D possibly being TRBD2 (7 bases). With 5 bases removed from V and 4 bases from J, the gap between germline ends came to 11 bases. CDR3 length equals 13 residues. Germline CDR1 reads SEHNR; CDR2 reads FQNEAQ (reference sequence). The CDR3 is CASSRGAGETQYF. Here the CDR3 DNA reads TGTGCCAGCAGCCGGGGGGCCGGAGAGACCCAGTACTTC.

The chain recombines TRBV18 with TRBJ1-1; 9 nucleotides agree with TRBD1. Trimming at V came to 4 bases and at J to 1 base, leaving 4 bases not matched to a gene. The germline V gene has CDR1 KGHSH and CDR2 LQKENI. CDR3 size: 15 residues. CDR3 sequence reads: CASSLNRGQNTEAFF. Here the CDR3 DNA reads TGTGCCAGCTCACTGAACAGGGGGCAGAACACTGAAGCTTTCTTT.

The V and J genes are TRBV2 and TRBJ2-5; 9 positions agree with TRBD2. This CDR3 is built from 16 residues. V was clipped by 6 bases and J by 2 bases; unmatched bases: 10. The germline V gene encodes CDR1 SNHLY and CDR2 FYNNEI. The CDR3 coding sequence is TGTGCCAGCAGGACCGTCGGGGCGGGGGGGCAAGAGACCCAGTACTTC. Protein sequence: CASRTVGAGGQETQYF.

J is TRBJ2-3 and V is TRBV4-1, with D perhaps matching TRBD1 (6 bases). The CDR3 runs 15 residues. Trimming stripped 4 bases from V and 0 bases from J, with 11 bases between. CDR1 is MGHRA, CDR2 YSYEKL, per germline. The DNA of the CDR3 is TGCGCCAGCAGCCCCCAGGGGCGTAGCACAGATACGCAGTATTTT. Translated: CASSPQGRSTDTQYF.

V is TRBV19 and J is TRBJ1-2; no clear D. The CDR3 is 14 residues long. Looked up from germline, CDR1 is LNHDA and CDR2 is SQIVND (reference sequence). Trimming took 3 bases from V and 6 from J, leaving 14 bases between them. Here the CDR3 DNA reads TGTGCCAGTAGTATTCCGGGAGGGAGGCATGGCTACACCTTC. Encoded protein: CASSIPGGRHGYTF.

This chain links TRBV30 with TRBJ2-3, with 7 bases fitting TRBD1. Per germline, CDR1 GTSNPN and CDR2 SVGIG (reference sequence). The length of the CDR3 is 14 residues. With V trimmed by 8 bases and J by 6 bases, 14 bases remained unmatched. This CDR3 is CAHRTGPVGDTQYF. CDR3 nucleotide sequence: TGTGCCCACAGGACAGGTCCCGTTGGGGATACGCAGTATTTT.

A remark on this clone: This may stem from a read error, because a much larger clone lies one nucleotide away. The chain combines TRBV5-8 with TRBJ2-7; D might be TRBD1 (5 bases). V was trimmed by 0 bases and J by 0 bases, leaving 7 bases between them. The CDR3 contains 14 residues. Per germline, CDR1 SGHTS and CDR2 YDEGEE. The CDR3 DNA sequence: TGTGCCAGCAGCTTGGGGCAGGGCTCCTACGAGCAGTACTTC. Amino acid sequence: CASSLGQGSYEQYF.

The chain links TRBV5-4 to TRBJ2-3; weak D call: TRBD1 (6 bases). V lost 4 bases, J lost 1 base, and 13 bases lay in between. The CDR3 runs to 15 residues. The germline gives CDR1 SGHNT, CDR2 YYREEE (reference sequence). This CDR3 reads CASSKTPGGTDTQYF. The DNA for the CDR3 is TGTGCCAGCAGCAAAACCCCAGGGGGCACAGATACGCAGTATTTT.

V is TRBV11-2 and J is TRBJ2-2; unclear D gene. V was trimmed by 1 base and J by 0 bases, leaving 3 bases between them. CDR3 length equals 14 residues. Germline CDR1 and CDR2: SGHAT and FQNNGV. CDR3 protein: CASSLVSNTGELFF. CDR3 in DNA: TGTGCCAGCAGCTTAGTATCGAACACCGGGGAGCTGTTTTTT.

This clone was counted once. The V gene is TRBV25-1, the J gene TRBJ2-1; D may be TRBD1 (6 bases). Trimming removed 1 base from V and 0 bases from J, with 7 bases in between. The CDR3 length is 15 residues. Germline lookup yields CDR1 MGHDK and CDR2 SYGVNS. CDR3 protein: CASSESGVSYNEQFF. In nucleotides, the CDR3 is TGTGCCAGCAGTGAATCAGGGGTCTCCTACAATGAGCAGTTCTTC.

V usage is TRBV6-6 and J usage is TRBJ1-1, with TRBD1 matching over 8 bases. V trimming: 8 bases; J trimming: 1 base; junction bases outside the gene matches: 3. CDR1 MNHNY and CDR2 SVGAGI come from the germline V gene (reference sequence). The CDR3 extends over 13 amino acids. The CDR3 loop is CASGQGRNTEAFF. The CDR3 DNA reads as TGTGCCAGCGGACAGGGACGGAACACTGAAGCTTTCTTT.

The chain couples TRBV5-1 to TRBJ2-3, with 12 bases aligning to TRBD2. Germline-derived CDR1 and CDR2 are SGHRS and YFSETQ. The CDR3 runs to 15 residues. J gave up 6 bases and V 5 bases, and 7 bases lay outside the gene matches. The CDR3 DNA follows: TGCGCCAGCAGAGCCCTAGCGGGGGGGCTTGATACGCAGTATTTT. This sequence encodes CASRALAGGLDTQYF.

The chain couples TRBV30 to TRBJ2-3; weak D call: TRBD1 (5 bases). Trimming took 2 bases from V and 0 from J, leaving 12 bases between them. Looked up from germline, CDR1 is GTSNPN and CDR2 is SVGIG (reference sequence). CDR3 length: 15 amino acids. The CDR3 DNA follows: TGTGCCTGGAGTCCCTTAGGGGTTAGCACAGATACGCAGTATTTT. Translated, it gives CAWSPLGVSTDTQYF.

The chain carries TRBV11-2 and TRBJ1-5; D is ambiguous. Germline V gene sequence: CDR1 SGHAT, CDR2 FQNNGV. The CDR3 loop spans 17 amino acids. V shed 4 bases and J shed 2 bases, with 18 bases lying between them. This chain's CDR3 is CASSSNLGLRGNQPQHF. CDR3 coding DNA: TGTGCCAGCAGCTCTAACCTCGGACTCCGAGGCAATCAGCCCCAGCATTTT.

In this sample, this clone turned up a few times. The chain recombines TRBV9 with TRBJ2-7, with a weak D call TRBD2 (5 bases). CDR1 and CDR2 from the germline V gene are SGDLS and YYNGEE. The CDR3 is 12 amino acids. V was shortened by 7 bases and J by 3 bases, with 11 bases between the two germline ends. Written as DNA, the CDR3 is TGTGCCAGCGGAACGGGAAGCTACGAGCAGTACTTC. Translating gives CASGTGSYEQYF. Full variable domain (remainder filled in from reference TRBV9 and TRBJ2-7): DSGVTQTPKHLITATGQRVTLRCSPRSGDLSVYWYQQSLDQGLQFLIQYYNGEERAKGNILERFSAQQFPDLHSELNLSSLELGDSALYFCASGTGSYEQYFGPGTRLTVT.

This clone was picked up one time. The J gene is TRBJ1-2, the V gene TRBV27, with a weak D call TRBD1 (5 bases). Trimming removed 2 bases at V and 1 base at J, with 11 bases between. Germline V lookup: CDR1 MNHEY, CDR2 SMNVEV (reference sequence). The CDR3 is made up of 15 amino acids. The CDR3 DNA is TGTGCCAGCAGTTTAGGTCCAGGGAATAACTATGGCTACACCTTC. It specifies CASSLGPGNNYGYTF.

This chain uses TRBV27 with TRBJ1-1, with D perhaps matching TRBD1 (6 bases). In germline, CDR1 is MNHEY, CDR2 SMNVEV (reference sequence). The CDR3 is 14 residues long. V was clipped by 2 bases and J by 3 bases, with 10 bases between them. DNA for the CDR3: TGTGCCAGCAGTTTACTAGGACAGTACACTGAAGCTTTCTTT. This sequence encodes CASSLLGQYTEAFF.

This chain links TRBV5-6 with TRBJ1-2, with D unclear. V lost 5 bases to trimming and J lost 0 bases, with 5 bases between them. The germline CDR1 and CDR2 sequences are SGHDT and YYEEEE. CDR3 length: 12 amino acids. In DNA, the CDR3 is TGTGCCAGCAGGCGTACTAACTATGGCTACACCTTC. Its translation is CASRRTNYGYTF.

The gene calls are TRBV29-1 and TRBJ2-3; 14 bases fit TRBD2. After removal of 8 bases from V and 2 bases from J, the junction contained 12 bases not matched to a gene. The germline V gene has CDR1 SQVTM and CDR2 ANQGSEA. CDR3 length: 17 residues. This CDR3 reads CSPTGLAGVAPTDTQYF. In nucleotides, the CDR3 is TGCAGCCCCACGGGACTAGCGGGAGTGGCGCCCACAGATACGCAGTATTTT.

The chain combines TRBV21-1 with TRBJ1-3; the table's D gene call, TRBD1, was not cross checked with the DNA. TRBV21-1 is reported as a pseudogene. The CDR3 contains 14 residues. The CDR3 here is CASSPLTGENTIYF. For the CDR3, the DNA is TGTGCCAGCAGCCCACTAACAGGGGAGAACACCATATATTTT.